A selection of T cell receptor beta chains follows, all from one sample in a study of T-cell reconstitution after alpha-beta-depleted transplantation in children. MiXCR, applied by TCRdb to the PCR reads, yields one record per CDR3 protein. This sample has fewer than 550,000 distinct CDR3 sequences, with roughly a tenth found just once. The sample consisted of PBMCs, taken before TCRalphabeta/CD19-depleted stem cell transplant. These TCRs come from a child under 10 years old with inherited bone marrow failure, due to receive a stem cell transplant. CDR3s include the opening cysteine and the closing phenylalanine or tryptophan. The D gene is left open where the match is weak. Clone size, where shown, is once, few, many, or a class for clones that have expanded.

D gene	J gene	V gene	clone size	CDR3 length	CDR3 protein	CDR3 DNA
TRBD1	TRBJ2-7	TRBV7-9	many	16	CASSSLTGPQSYEQYF	TGTGCCAGCAGCTCGTTGACAGGGCCACAATCCTACGAGCAGTACTTC
TRBD2	TRBJ2-1	TRBV10-3	many	18	CAISEHGTSGIGYNEQFF	TGTGCCATCAGTGAGCATGGGACTAGCGGGATTGGGTACAATGAGCAGTTCTTC
TRBD1	TRBJ1-1	TRBV3-1	many	14	CASSQPGQGTQAFF	TGTGCCAGCAGCCAACCGGGACAGGGGACTCAAGCTTTCTTT
TRBD1	TRBJ1-4	TRBV12-3/TRBV12-4	few	15	CASSPRQGFNEKLFF	TGTGCCAGCAGTCCTCGACAGGGTTTCAATGAAAAACTGTTTTTT
-	TRBJ1-1	TRBV7-8	many	14	CASSVGSGFTEAFF	TGTGCCAGCAGCGTAGGTTCAGGGTTCACTGAAGCTTTCTTT
TRBD1	TRBJ2-7	TRBV19	many	13	CASSRDRVNEQYF	TGTGCCAGTAGCAGGGACAGGGTGAACGAGCAGTACTTC
-	TRBJ2-3	TRBV20-1	many	10	CSAGSDTQYF	TGCAGTGCTGGGTCAGATACGCAGTATTTT
TRBD2	TRBJ2-3	TRBV6-2/TRBV6-3	many	17	CASSSLQSGRATDTQYF	TGTGCCAGCAGTTCCCTCCAAAGCGGGAGGGCAACAGATACGCAGTATTTT
TRBD2	TRBJ2-1	TRBV28	-	13	CASSQNPAGAGFF	TGTGCCAGCAGCCAAAACCCAGCGGGAGCAGGGTTCTTC
-	TRBJ1-1	TRBV7-2	many	13	CASSLGTYTEAFF	TGTGCCAGCAGCCTCGGGACGTATACTGAAGCTTTCTTT
-	TRBJ2-4	TRBV6-5	many	14	CASSYSSGHGIQYF	TGTGCCAGCAGTTATAGTTCTGGGCATGGCATTCAGTACTTC
-	TRBJ2-3	TRBV12-3/TRBV12-4	many	14	CASSPRVSTDTQYF	TGTGCCAGCAGTCCCCGGGTCTCAACAGATACGCAGTATTTT
TRBD2	TRBJ2-1	TRBV27	few	14	CASTLAGLYNEQFF	TGTGCCAGCACTTTAGCGGGACTTTACAATGAGCAGTTCTTC
-	TRBJ2-7	TRBV11-2	many	14	CASGGGTRAYEQYF	TGTGCCAGCGGGGGTGGGACACGAGCCTACGAGCAGTACTTC
-	TRBJ1-1	TRBV19	few	14	CASSLAPPQTEAFF	TGTGCCAGTAGTCTGGCACCGCCACAGACTGAAGCTTTCTTT
-	TRBJ2-7	TRBV10-2	many	16	CASSESDWGRPYEQYF	TGCGCCAGCAGTGAGTCGGACTGGGGCAGGCCCTACGAGCAGTACTTC
-	TRBJ2-1	TRBV4-2	few	17	CASSQFSGRNSYNEQFF	TGTGCCAGCAGCCAATTCTCTGGGCGTAATTCCTACAATGAGCAGTTCTTC
-	TRBJ2-4	TRBV24-1	many	12	CAIPEYSSIQYF	TGTGCCATCCCTGAGTATAGTAGCATTCAGTACTTC
-	TRBJ1-5	TRBV30	-	14	CAWSWGAGHQPQHF	TGTGCCTGGAGTTGGGGTGCAGGTCATCAGCCCCAGCATTTT
TRBD2	TRBJ2-7	TRBV20-1	many	15	CSARDWDSGSYEQYF	TGCAGTGCTAGAGATTGGGATAGCGGGAGTTACGAGCAGTACTTC
TRBD1	TRBJ1-5	TRBV3-1	many	18	CASSQDSAGGLLGQPQHF	TGTGCCAGCAGCCAAGATTCGGCAGGGGGCTTGCTCGGTCAGCCCCAGCATTTT
-	TRBJ2-1	TRBV7-9	many	15	CASSLEPLAWDEQFF	TGTGCCAGCAGCTTAGAACCTCTAGCGTGGGATGAGCAGTTCTTC
TRBD1	TRBJ2-1	TRBV29-1	many	13	CSVAGTGYNEQFF	TGCAGCGTCGCCGGGACAGGGTACAATGAGCAGTTCTTC
-	TRBJ1-5	TRBV7-8	many	14	CASSRPDSNQPQHF	TGTGCCAGCAGCCGGCCGGATAGCAATCAGCCCCAGCATTTT
-	TRBJ1-5	TRBV28	many	15	CASSFGRISNQPQHF	TGTGCCAGCAGTTTTGGGAGAATTAGCAATCAGCCCCAGCATTTT
-	TRBJ2-6	TRBV20-1	many	14	CSARGISGANVLTF	TGCAGTGCTAGGGGCATCTCTGGGGCCAACGTCCTGACTTTC
-	TRBJ1-5	TRBV6-2/TRBV6-3	many	13	CASSEQGHQPQHF	TGTGCCAGCAGCGAGCAGGGGCACCAGCCCCAGCATTTT
TRBD1	TRBJ1-6	TRBV28	many	15	CASSASDRDNSPLHF	TGTGCCAGCAGTGCCTCGGACAGGGATAATTCACCCCTCCACTTT
TRBD2	TRBJ2-1	TRBV3-1	many	14	CASSLGTSGTAQFF	TGTGCCAGCAGCCTTGGGACTAGCGGGACGGCGCAGTTCTTC
-	TRBJ2-5	TRBV27	-	14	CASSLSSGAETQYF	TGTGCCAGCAGTTTATCTTCGGGAGCGGAGACCCAGTACTTC
-	TRBJ2-5	TRBV5-5	many	15	CASSLADRRAETQYF	TGTGCCAGCAGCTTGGCGGACAGGAGGGCCGAGACCCAGTACTTC
TRBD2	TRBJ2-7	TRBV29-1	many	15	CSVLGTSGNSYEQYF	TGCAGCGTCCTGGGGACTAGCGGGAACTCCTACGAGCAGTACTTC
TRBD2	TRBJ2-7	TRBV4-1	many	16	CASSQEAGLGHYEQYF	TGCGCCAGCAGCCAAGAAGCGGGACTAGGCCACTACGAGCAGTACTTC
-	TRBJ2-7	TRBV12-3/TRBV12-4	-	14	CASSYREIIYEQYF	TGTGCCAGCAGTTATAGGGAGATCATTTACGAGCAGTACTTC
-	TRBJ2-5	TRBV4-2	many	16	CASSLNPPGRGETHYF	TGTGCCAGCAGCCTCAATCCCCCGGGACGTGGTGAGACCCATTACTTC
-	TRBJ2-7	TRBV7-2	few	14	CASSLVAERGEQYF	TGTGCCAGCAGCTTAGTAGCGGAGAGGGGCGAGCAGTACTTC
TRBD1	TRBJ2-4	TRBV2	-	15	CASSETGGVGNIQYF	TGTGCCAGCAGTGAAACAGGGGGCGTAGGGAACATTCAGTACTTC
-	TRBJ1-2	TRBV4-1	-	20	CASSQGPFLSRGGHNYGYTF	TGCGCCAGCAGCCAAGGACCGTTCTTATCCCGCGGGGGACATAACTATGGCTACACCTTC
-	TRBJ2-1	TRBV27	many	14	CASSPGYSYNEQFF	TGTGCCAGCAGTCCCGGCTACTCCTACAATGAGCAGTTCTTC
TRBD1	TRBJ2-2	TRBV30	many	13	CAWSVQGPGELFF	TGTGCCTGGAGTGTACAGGGGCCCGGGGAGCTGTTTTTT
-	TRBJ2-7	TRBV7-2	few	16	CASSLAPSGALYEQYF	TGTGCCAGCAGCTTAGCGCCCTCGGGAGCACTCTACGAGCAGTACTTC
TRBD1	TRBJ2-1	TRBV6-2/TRBV6-3	many	15	CASSDGTGHYNEQFF	TGTGCCAGCAGTGACGGGACAGGGCACTACAATGAGCAGTTCTTC
-	TRBJ1-1	TRBV20-1	few	15	CSARSGGGRGSEAFF	TGCAGTGCTAGATCTGGCGGGGGGAGAGGTAGTGAAGCTTTCTTT
-	TRBJ2-1	TRBV12-3/TRBV12-4	many	13	CASSPRPAGEQFF	TGTGCCAGCAGTCCCAGACCCGCAGGTGAGCAGTTCTTC
-	TRBJ2-1	TRBV19	-	16	CASSIGGRHLHDEQFF	TGTGCCAGTAGTATCGGGGGACGGCACTTACACGATGAGCAGTTCTTC
-	TRBJ2-3	TRBV4-3	few	16	CASSQMAGPSTDTQYF	TGCGCCAGCAGCCAAATGGCAGGGCCTAGCACAGATACGCAGTATTTT